Reported below is one T cell receptor beta chain. The CDR3 consists of 13 residues. The germline gives CDR1 LGHDT, CDR2 YNNKEL (reference sequence). The ends were cut back, 1 base at V and 2 bases at J, with 5 bases in the middle. In the authors' methods: By means of reference gene primer amplification, nucleated cell counts were estimated. The method was immunoSEQ multiplex PCR; TCRdb's version includes in-frame clones alone and lacks a portion of them. V, J and clone size were drawn from that table, and D and trimming were deduced from the DNA. In the table there are more than 35,000 clones, about nine tenths of which are singletons. The data stem from a study of blood T cell repertoires in COVID-19. Study background: Samples taken during acute and convalescent COVID-19 were collected in the United States, Italy and Spain. Sources were T cells, B-cell-depleted T cells, or PBMCs; the material itself was cDNA or gDNA.

The source of this sequence is a human donor in a cohort sampled during active COVID-19. Input material: peripheral blood. V is TRBV3-1 (or the pseudogene TRBV3-2) and J is TRBJ1-2; D gene uncertain. CDR3 sequence: CASSQGANYGYTF. CDR3 DNA sequence: TGTGCCAGCAGCCAAGGAGCGAACTATGGCTACACCTTC.